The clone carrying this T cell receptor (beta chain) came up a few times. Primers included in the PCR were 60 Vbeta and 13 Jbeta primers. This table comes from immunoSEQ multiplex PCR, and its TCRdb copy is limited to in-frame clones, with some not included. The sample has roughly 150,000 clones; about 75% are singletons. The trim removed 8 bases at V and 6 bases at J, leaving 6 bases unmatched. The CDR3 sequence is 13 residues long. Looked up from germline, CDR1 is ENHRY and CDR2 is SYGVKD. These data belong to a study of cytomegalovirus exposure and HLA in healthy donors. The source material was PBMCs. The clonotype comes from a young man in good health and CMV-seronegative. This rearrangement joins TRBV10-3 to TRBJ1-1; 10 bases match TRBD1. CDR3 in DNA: TGTGCCATCTTTTCGGGACAGGGGTCTGAAGCTTTCTTT. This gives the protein CAIFSGQGSEAFF.